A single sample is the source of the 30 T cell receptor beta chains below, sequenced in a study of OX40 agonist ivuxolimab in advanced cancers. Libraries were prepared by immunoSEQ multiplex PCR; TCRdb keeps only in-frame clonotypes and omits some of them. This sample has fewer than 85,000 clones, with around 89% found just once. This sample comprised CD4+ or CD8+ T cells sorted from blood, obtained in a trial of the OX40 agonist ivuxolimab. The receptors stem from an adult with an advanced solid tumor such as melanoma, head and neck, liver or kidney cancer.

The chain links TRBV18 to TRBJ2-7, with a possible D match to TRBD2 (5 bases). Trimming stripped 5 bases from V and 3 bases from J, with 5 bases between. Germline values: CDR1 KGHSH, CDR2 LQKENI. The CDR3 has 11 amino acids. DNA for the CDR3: TGTGCCAGCTCAGAGGGCTACGAGCAGTACTTC. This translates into CASSEGYEQYF.

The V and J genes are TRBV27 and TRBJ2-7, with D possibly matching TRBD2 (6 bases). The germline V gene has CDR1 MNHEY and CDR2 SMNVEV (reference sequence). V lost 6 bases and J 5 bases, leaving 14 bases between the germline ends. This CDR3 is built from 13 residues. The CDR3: CASSQTSIHEQYF. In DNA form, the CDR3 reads TGTGCCAGCAGCCAGACTAGTATCCACGAGCAGTACTTC.

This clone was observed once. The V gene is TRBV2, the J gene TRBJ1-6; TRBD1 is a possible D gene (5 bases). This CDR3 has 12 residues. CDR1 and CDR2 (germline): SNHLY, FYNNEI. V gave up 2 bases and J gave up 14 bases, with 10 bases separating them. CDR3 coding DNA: TGTGCCAGCAGTGAACGGGGCAGGGCCCTCCACTTT. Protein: CASSERGRALHF.

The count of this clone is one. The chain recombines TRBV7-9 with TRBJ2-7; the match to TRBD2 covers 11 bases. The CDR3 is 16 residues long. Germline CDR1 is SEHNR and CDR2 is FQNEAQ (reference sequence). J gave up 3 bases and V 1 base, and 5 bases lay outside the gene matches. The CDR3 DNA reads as TGTGCCAGCAGCTTAGAAAACCTAGCGGGGGGCTACGAGCAGTACTTC. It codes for CASSLENLAGGYEQYF.

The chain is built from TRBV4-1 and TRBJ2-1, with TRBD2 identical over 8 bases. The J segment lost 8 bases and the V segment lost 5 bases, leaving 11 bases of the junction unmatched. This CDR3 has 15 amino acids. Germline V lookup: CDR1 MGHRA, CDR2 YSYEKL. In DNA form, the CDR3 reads TGCGCCAGCAGCGGGCGTAGCGGGGTAGGGGATGAGCAGTTCTTC. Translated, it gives CASSGRSGVGDEQFF.

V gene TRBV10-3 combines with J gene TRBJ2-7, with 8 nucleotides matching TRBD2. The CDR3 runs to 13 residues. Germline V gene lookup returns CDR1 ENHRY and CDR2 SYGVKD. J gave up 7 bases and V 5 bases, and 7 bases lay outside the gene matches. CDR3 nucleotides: TGTGCCATCAGTCCGGGACTAGATGAAGAGCAGTACTTC. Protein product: CAISPGLDEEQYF.

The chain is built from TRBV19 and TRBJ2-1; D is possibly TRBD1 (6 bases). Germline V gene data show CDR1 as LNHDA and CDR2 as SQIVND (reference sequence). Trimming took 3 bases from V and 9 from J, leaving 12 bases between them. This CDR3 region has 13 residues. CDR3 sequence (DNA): TGTGCCAGTAGTATGGGACAAACTTCTGAGCAGTTCTTC. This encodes CASSMGQTSEQFF.

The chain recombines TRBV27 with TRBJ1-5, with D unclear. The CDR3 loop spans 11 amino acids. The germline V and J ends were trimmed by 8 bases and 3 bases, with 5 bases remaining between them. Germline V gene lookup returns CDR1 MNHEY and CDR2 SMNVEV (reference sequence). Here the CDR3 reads CASGVNQPQHF. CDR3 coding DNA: TGTGCCAGCGGCGTCAATCAGCCCCAGCATTTT.

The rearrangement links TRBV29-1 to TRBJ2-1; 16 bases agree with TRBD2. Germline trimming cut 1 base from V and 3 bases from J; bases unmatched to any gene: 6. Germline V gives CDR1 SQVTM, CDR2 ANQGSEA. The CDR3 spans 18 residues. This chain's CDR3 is CSVEGGLAGGTDYNEQFF. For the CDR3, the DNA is TGCAGCGTTGAAGGGGGACTAGCGGGAGGGACGGACTACAATGAGCAGTTCTTC.

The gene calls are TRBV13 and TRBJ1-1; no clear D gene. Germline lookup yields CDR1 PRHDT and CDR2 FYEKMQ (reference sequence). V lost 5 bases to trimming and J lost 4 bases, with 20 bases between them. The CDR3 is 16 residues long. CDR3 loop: CASSPRRTSARTEAFF. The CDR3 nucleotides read TGTGCCAGCAGCCCTAGGCGAACGTCTGCGCGCACTGAAGCTTTCTTT. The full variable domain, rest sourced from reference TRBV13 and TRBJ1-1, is AAGVIQSPRHLIKEKRETATLKCYPIPRHDTVYWYQQGPGQDPQFLISFYEKMQSDKGSIPDRFSAQQFSDYHSELNMSSLELGDSALYFCASSPRRTSARTEAFFGQGTRLTVV.

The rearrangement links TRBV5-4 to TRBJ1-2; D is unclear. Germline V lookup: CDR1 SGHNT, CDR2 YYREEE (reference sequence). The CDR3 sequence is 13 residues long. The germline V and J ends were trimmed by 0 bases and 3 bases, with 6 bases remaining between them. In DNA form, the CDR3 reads TGTGCCAGCAGCTTGGAAAGGGACTATGGCTACACCTTC. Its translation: CASSLERDYGYTF.

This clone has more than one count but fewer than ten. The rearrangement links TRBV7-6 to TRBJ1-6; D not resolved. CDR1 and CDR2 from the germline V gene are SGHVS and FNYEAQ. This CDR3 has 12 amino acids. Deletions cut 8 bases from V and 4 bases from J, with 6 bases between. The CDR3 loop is CASREYNSPLHF. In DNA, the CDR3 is TGTGCCAGCCGGGAGTATAATTCACCCCTCCACTTT.

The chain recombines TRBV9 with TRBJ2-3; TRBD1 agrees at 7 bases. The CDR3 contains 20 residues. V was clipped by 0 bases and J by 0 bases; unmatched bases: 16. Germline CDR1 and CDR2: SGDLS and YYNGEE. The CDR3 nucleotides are TGTGCCAGCAGCGTAGCTTTACAGGGGCCTCATCCGACTAGCACAGATACGCAGTATTTT. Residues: CASSVALQGPHPTSTDTQYF. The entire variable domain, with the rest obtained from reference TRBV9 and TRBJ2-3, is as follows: DSGVTQTPKHLITATGQRVTLRCSPRSGDLSVYWYQQSLDQGLQFLIQYYNGEERAKGNILERFSAQQFPDLHSELNLSSLELGDSALYFCASSVALQGPHPTSTDTQYFGPGTRLTVL.

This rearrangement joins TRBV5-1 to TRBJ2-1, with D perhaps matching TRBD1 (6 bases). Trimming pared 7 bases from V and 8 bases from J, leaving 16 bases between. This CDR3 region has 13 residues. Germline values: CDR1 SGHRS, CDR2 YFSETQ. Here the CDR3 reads CASSQGRSYEQFF. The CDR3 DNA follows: TGCGCCAGCTCACAGGGAAGGTCATATGAGCAGTTCTTC.

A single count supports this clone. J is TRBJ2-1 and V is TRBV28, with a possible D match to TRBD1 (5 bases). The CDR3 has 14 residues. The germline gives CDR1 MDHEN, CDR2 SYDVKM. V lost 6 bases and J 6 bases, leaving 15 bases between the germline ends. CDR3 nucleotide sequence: TGTGCCAGCAGCTTCGGATCAGGGCGCAATGAGCAGTTCTTC. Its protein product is CASSFGSGRNEQFF.

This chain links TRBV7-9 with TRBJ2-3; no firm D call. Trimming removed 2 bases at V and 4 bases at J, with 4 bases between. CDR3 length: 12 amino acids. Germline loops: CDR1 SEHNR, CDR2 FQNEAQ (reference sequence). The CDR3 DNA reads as TGTGCCAGCAGCTTAATCTCAGATACGCAGTATTTT. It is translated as CASSLISDTQYF.

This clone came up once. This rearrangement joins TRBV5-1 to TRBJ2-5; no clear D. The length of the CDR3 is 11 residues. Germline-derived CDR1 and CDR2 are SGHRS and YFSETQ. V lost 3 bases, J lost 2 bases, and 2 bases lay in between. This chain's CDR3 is CASSYQETQYF. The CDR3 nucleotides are TGCGCCAGCAGCTATCAAGAGACCCAGTACTTC.

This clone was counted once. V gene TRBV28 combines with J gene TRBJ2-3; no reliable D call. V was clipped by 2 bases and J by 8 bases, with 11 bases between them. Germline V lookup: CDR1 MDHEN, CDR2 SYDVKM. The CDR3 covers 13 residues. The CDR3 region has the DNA TGTGCCAGCAGTTTAAGCGCTAGTAGTACGCAGTATTTT. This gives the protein CASSLSASSTQYF.

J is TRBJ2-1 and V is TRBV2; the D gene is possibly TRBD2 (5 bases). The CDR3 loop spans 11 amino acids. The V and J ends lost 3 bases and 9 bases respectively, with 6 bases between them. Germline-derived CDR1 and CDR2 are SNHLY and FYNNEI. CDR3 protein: CASSDRGEQFF. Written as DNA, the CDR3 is TGTGCCAGCAGTGATCGGGGTGAGCAGTTCTTC.

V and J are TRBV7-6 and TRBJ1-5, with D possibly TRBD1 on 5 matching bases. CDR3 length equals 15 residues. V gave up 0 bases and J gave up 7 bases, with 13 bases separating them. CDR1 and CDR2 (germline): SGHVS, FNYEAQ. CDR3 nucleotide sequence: TGTGCCAGCAGCTTAGCGTGGGGCCCGGGACAGCCCCAGCATTTT. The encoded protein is CASSLAWGPGQPQHF.

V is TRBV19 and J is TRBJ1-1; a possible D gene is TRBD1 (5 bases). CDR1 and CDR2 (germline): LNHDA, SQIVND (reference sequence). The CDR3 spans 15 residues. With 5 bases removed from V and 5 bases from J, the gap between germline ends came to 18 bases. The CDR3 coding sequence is TGTGCCAGTAGTCTATGGGACGGTGGGGGAACTGAAGCTTTCTTT. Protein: CASSLWDGGGTEAFF.

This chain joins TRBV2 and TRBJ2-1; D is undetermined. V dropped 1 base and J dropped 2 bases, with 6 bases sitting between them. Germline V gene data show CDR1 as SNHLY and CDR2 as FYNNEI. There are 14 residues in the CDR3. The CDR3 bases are TGTGCCAGCAGTGAAGTAGGGCCCTACAATGAGCAGTTCTTC. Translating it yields CASSEVGPYNEQFF.

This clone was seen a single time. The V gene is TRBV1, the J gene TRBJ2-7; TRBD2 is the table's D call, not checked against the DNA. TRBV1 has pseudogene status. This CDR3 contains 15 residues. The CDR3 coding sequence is TGCACCAGCAGCCAACCTCTAGCGGCCCCCTACGAGCAGTACTTC. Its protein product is CTSSQPLAAPYEQYF.

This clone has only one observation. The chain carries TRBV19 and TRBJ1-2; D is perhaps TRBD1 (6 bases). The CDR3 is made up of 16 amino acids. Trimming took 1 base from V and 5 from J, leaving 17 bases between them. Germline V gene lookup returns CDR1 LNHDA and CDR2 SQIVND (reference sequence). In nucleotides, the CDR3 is TGTGCCAGTAGTATAGTCCGGGGGCCGGCCCCTTATGGCTACACCTTC. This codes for CASSIVRGPAPYGYTF.

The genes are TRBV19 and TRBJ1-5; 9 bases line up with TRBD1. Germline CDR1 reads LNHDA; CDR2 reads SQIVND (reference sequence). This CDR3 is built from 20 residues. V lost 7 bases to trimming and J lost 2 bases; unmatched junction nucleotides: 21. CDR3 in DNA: TGTGCCAGTACCCGGGTTTCCCGGGACAGGGACCTACTGGGCAATCAGCCCCAGCATTTT. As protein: CASTRVSRDRDLLGNQPQHF. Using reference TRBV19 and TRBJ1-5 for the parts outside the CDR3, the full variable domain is DGGITQSPKYLFRKEGQNVTLSCEQNLNHDAMYWYRQDPGQGLRLIYYSQIVNDFQKGDIAEGYSVSREKKESFPLTVTSAQKNPTAFYLCASTRVSRDRDLLGNQPQHFGDGTRLSIL.

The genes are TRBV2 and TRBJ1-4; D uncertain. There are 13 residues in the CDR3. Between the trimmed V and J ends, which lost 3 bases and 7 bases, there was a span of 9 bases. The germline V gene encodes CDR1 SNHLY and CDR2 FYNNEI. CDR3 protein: CASSDSVAEKLFF. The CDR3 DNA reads TGTGCCAGCAGTGACTCAGTTGCTGAAAAACTGTTTTTT.

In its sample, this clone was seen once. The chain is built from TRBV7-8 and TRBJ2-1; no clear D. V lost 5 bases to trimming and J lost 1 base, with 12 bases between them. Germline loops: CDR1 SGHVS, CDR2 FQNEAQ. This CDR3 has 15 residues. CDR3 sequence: CASSPTMGSYNEQFF. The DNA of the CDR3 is TGTGCCAGCAGCCCGACAATGGGATCCTACAATGAGCAGTTCTTC.

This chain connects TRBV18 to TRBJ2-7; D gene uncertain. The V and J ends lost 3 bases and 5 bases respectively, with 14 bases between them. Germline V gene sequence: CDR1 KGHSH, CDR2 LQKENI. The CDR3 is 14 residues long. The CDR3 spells CASSPIIGEDEQYF. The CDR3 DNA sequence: TGTGCCAGCTCACCTATCATTGGTGAGGACGAGCAGTACTTC.

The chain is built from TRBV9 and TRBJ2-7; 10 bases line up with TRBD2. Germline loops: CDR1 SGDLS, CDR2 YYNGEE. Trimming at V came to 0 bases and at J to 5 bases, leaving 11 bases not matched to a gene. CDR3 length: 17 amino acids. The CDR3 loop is CASSVGSLAGADDEQYF. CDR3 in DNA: TGTGCCAGCAGCGTAGGAAGTCTAGCGGGGGCCGACGACGAGCAGTACTTC.

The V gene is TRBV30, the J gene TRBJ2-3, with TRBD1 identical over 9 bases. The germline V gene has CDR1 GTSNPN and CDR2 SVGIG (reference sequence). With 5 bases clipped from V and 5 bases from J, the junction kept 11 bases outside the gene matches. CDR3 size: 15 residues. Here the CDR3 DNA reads TGTGCCTGGGTCCCGGGACAGGGAACTGTAGATACGCAGTATTTT. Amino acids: CAWVPGQGTVDTQYF.